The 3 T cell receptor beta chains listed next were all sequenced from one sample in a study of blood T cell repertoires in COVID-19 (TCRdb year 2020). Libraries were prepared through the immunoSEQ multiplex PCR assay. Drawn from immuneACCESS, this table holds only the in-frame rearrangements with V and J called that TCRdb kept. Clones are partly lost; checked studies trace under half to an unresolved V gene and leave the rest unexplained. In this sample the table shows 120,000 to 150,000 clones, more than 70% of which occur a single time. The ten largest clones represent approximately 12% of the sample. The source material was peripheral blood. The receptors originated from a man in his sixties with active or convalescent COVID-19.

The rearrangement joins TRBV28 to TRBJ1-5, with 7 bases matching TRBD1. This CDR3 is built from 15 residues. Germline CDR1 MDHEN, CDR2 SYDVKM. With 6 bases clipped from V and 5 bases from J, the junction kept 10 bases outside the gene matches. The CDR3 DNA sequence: TGTGCCAGCAGCCGCCAGACAGGGATCGATCAGCCCCAGCATTTT. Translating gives CASSRQTGIDQPQHF.

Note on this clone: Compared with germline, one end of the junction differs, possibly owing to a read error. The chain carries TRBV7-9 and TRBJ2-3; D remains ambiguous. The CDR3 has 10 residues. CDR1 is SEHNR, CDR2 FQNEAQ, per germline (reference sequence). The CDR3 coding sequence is TGTGCCAGCAGCCCATCCGACGAGGTTTTT. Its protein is CASSPSDEVF.

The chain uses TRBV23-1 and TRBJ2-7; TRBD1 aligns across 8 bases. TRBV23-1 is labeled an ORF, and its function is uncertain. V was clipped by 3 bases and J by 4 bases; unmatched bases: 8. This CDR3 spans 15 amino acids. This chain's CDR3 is CASSQLWTGRYEQYF. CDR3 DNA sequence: TGCGCCAGCAGTCAGTTATGGACAGGGAGGTACGAGCAGTACTTC.